This TCR beta chain is drawn from a study of cytomegalovirus exposure and HLA in healthy donors. This CDR3 is 12 amino acids long. V gave up 6 bases and J gave up 4 bases, with 10 bases separating them. Per germline, CDR1 SEHNR and CDR2 FQNEAQ (reference sequence). With 60 Vbeta and 13 Jbeta primers, the PCR was carried out. The table came from immunoSEQ multiplex PCR; TCRdb's copy has only in-frame clones and leaves some out. This table holds 95,000 to 150,000 clones, approximately 69% found once. This receptor was obtained from a man in his forties or fifties in good health and CMV-seropositive. This rearrangement joins TRBV7-9 to TRBJ2-7; a weak D match, TRBD2 (6 bases). The specimen sequenced was PBMCs. The CDR3 sequence is CASSWGEYEQYF. In DNA form, the CDR3 reads TGTGCCAGCAGTTGGGGGGAGTACGAGCAGTACTTC. The full variable domain, rest sourced from reference TRBV7-9 and TRBJ2-7, is DTGVSQNPRHKITKRGQNVTFRCDPISEHNRLYWYRQTLGQGPEFLTYFQNEAQLEKSRLLSDRFSAERPKGSFSTLEIQRTEQGDSAMYLCASSWGEYEQYFGPGTRLTVT.